This T cell receptor beta chain was obtained from a study of T cells after posttransplantation cyclophosphamide. Per germline, CDR1 MNHEY and CDR2 SVGAGI. The CDR3 runs 13 residues. J gave up 13 bases and V 6 bases, and 12 bases lay outside the gene matches. Profiled with immunoSEQ multiplex PCR; TCRdb holds only in-frame clones, not every one. Found here are roughly 17,000 clones, around 84% of them singletons; the top ten hold roughly 28%. Methotrexate plus calcineurin inhibitor accompanied controls' myeloablative marrow transplants; sampling was 1 year later. A single count supports this clone. Sequenced here: PBMCs, sampled after allogeneic stem cell transplant with calcineurin inhibitor and methotrexate. The TCR was taken from a female patient aged 18 to 35 who received an allogeneic stem cell transplant from an unrelated donor, was CMV-positive, and had acute and chronic GVHD. Some T cells could come from the graft donor. The chain links TRBV6-5 to TRBJ2-1, with TRBD2 matching over 7 bases. The CDR3 coding sequence is TGTGCCAGCAGCCCCGGACTAGACGAATCCCAGTTCTTC. It yields the protein CASSPGLDESQFF.